Shown below are 31 T cell receptor beta chains from a single sample sequenced in a study of shared clonotypes between healthy human individuals (dated by TCRdb to 2020 to 2022). The library was generated by the immunoSEQ multiplex PCR assay. As stored in TCRdb, this immuneACCESS dataset retains in-frame rearrangements with V and J assigned. A fraction of the clones does not appear; measured against another copy, unresolved V genes explain less than half of the discrepancy, and the remainder lacks a known reason. Present in this sample are about 1,500,000 clones, around 97% of which were seen just once. The top ten clonotypes cover about 1% of the sample. Material: naive CD4+ T cells sorted from blood. According to the study, the label for this sample's cell subset or site signals: CD45RA+ positively selected. These receptors all come from a man under 40 in good health.

This clone was found once. V and J are TRBV5-1 and TRBJ2-3; 9 bases line up with TRBD2. This CDR3 is 15 amino acids long. J was trimmed by 0 bases and V by 7 bases; bases with no gene match: 6. The germline gives CDR1 SGHRS, CDR2 YFSETQ. CDR3 in DNA: TGCGCCAGCGGCGAGACTAGCGGTAGCACAGATACGCAGTATTTT. Its translation: CASGETSGSTDTQYF.

V gene TRBV28 combines with J gene TRBJ1-1, with TRBD1 matching 8 bases. The CDR3 is 15 amino acids. After removal of 0 bases from V and 5 bases from J, the junction contained 5 bases not matched to a gene. The germline V gene has CDR1 MDHEN and CDR2 SYDVKM. CDR3 region: CASSLWDRAGTEAFF. The DNA of the CDR3 is TGTGCCAGCAGTTTATGGGACAGGGCAGGAACTGAAGCTTTCTTT. The full variable domain, its missing parts supplied by reference TRBV28 and TRBJ1-1, is DVKVTQSSRYLVKRTGEKVFLECVQDMDHENMFWYRQDPGLGLRLIYFSYDVKMKEKGDIPEGYSVSREKKERFSLILESASTNQTSMYLCASSLWDRAGTEAFFGQGTRLTVV.

In its sample, this clone was seen once. Other nucleotide sequences in the sample specify the same CDR3. The chain combines TRBV9 with TRBJ2-3, with TRBD2 matching 8 bases. The CDR3 runs 17 residues. V lost 0 bases and J lost 4; bases outside the gene matches: 10. The germline V gene has CDR1 SGDLS and CDR2 YYNGEE. The CDR3 here is CASSVDPSGSVADTQYF. As DNA, the CDR3 is TGTGCCAGCAGCGTAGATCCCAGCGGGAGCGTGGCAGATACGCAGTATTTT.

This clone was detected only once. This rearrangement joins TRBV7-6 to TRBJ2-7; TRBD2 aligns across 10 bases. This CDR3 contains 16 residues. V was pared by 5 bases and J by 6 bases, with 13 bases of the junction left unmatched. From germline, CDR1 is SGHVS and CDR2 FNYEAQ. The CDR3 is CASSPPFAAGGLEQYF. Here the CDR3 DNA reads TGTGCCAGCAGCCCGCCCTTCGCAGCGGGAGGGCTCGAGCAGTACTTC.

The chain joins TRBV19 to TRBJ1-5; D is unresolved. The CDR3 has 12 amino acids. Germline V gene data show CDR1 as LNHDA and CDR2 as SQIVND (reference sequence). The V and J ends lost 5 bases and 4 bases respectively, with 6 bases between them. The chain's CDR3 is CASSHGNQPQHF. The CDR3 nucleotides are TGTGCCAGTAGTCACGGAAATCAGCCCCAGCATTTT.

Regarding this clone: Here the CDR3 omits its conserved ending phenylalanine or tryptophan, so a read error is the likely source. No DNA is shown, since the ends of the CDR3 on it are uncertain; the CDR3 is the one TCRdb lists. V is TRBV5-4 and J is TRBJ1-2; the table's D gene call, TRBD1, was not cross checked with the DNA. CDR1 and CDR2 (germline): SGHNT, YYREEE (reference sequence). The length of the CDR3 is 12 amino acids, counting both ends. This CDR3 reads CASSLNGQIEWV.

The V and J genes are TRBV6-6 and TRBJ2-7; TRBD1 matches 10 bases. CDR1 is MNHNY, CDR2 SVGAGI, per germline (reference sequence). Unmatched junction bases numbered 6, after V lost 6 bases and J lost 4 bases. The CDR3 contains 14 residues. The CDR3 sequence: CASRSTGGAYEQYF. CDR3 in DNA: TGTGCCAGCAGGTCGACAGGGGGCGCGTACGAGCAGTACTTC.

The chain links TRBV21-1 to TRBJ2-3; the DNA was not used to check the table's D call, TRBD2. TRBV21-1 is annotated as a pseudogene. The CDR3 is 14 amino acids. In DNA form, the CDR3 reads TGTGCCAGCAGCACGCGGGAGGAGCGAGATACGCAGTATTTT. Amino acids: CASSTREERDTQYF.

The rearrangement joins TRBV6-1 to TRBJ2-7, with no clear D. This CDR3 spans 12 amino acids. The V gene lost 7 bases and the J gene lost 3 bases, with 10 bases spanning the gap. The V gene's germline CDR1 is MNHNS and CDR2 SASEGT. The CDR3 loop is CASTALNYEQYF. The CDR3 bases are TGTGCCAGCACCGCACTGAACTACGAGCAGTACTTC.

The chain is built from TRBV5-5 and TRBJ1-2, with TRBD1 matching over 7 bases. This CDR3 region has 15 residues. Germline CDR1 is SGHKS and CDR2 is YYEKEE (reference sequence). V shed 2 bases, J shed 1 base, and the junction held 5 bases outside the gene matches. The chain's CDR3 is CASSLGTVFNYGYTF. CDR3 bases: TGTGCCAGCAGCTTAGGGACAGTATTTAACTATGGCTACACCTTC.

This clone was counted only a few times. The rearrangement joins TRBV30 to TRBJ2-7; 10 nucleotides agree with TRBD2. Looked up from germline, CDR1 is GTSNPN and CDR2 is SVGIG (reference sequence). The CDR3 totals 14 residues. The J segment lost 6 bases and the V segment lost 3 bases, leaving 8 bases of the junction unmatched. The CDR3 DNA sequence: TGTGCCTGGAGCGCCGGGCTAGCGGGAGTCGAGCAGTACTTC. Residues: CAWSAGLAGVEQYF.

The V gene is TRBV25-1, the J gene TRBJ2-3; D ambiguous. The CDR3 sequence is 14 residues long. V was shortened by 0 bases and J by 3 bases, with 7 bases between the two germline ends. CDR1 and CDR2 (germline): MGHDK, SYGVNS. Written as DNA, the CDR3 is TGTGCCAGCAGTGAATATAGGCAAACAGATACGCAGTATTTT. Protein sequence: CASSEYRQTDTQYF.

J is TRBJ2-3 and V is TRBV15; D might be TRBD2 (5 bases). Trimming removed 0 bases from V and 2 bases from J, with 12 bases in between. Germline V gene sequence: CDR1 LNHNV, CDR2 YYDKDF (reference sequence). The CDR3 length is 16 residues. CDR3 loop: CATSRDSLAVTDTQYF. DNA for the CDR3: TGTGCCACCAGCAGAGATTCCCTAGCCGTCACAGATACGCAGTATTTT.

This chain connects TRBV7-9 to TRBJ2-3, with 8 nucleotides matching TRBD1. V dropped 5 bases and J dropped 1; count of bases not matched to a gene: 8. The CDR3 covers 16 residues. Per the germline V gene, CDR1 is SEHNR and CDR2 is FQNEAQ (reference sequence). CDR3 loop: CASSVRVTGGTDTQYF. The CDR3 DNA reads TGTGCCAGCAGCGTGCGCGTGACAGGGGGCACAGATACGCAGTATTTT.

This chain connects TRBV10-1 to TRBJ2-2; D remains ambiguous. The CDR3 covers 13 residues. In germline, CDR1 is WNHNN, CDR2 SYGVQD (reference sequence). V lost 0 bases to trimming and J lost 7 bases, with 6 bases between them. CDR3 in DNA: TGCGCCAGCAGTGAGTCCTTGGGCGGGGAGCTGTTTTTT. This gives the protein CASSESLGGELFF.

The V call is TRBV7-9, the J call TRBJ1-3; D call uncertain. Germline V gene lookup returns CDR1 SEHNR and CDR2 FQNEAQ (reference sequence). The CDR3 has 15 residues. V was cut by 3 bases and J by 3 bases, with 12 bases left in between. The CDR3 nucleotides read TGTGCCAGCAGCTTGGCCCTAGAGAGTGGAAACACCATATATTTT. It specifies CASSLALESGNTIYF.

The chain has TRBV28 and TRBJ1-2; no definite D call. V lost 9 bases, J lost 0 bases, and 11 bases lay in between. The CDR3 totals 13 residues. Germline V gene sequence: CDR1 MDHEN, CDR2 SYDVKM. CDR3 sequence reads: CASLSVANYGYTF. The CDR3 DNA follows: TGTGCCAGTCTCTCGGTTGCTAACTATGGCTACACCTTC.

V gene TRBV11-2 combines with J gene TRBJ1-4; 7 nucleotides align to TRBD1. The trim removed 2 bases at V and 2 bases at J, leaving 5 bases unmatched. Germline CDR1 SGHAT, CDR2 FQNNGV. The CDR3 runs 16 residues. The CDR3 loop is CASSLTTGITNEKLFF. CDR3 coding DNA: TGTGCCAGCAGCTTAACGACAGGGATCACTAATGAAAAACTGTTTTTT.

The chain combines TRBV19 with TRBJ2-7; D gene uncertain. Trimming took off 3 bases at V and 0 bases at J, with 3 bases between the two ends. The CDR3 length is 12 residues. CDR1 and CDR2 from the germline V gene are LNHDA and SQIVND (reference sequence). The CDR3: CASSISSYEQYF. In DNA, the CDR3 is TGTGCCAGTAGTATTAGCTCCTACGAGCAGTACTTC.

This chain uses TRBV5-1 with TRBJ1-4; TRBD1 might be the D (6 bases). Germline CDR1 reads SGHRS; CDR2 reads YFSETQ. The CDR3 runs to 15 residues. The germline V and J ends were trimmed by 5 bases and 7 bases, with 18 bases remaining between them. In DNA, the CDR3 is TGCGCCAGCAGTGCAGACGCAGGGGTGGGTGAAAAACTGTTTTTT. This gives the protein CASSADAGVGEKLFF.

The CDR3 here is CASSVAGSGYGYTF. The CDR3, as DNA: TGTGCCAGCAGTGTGGCTGGGAGTGGCTATGGCTACACCTTC. V is TRBV25-1 and J is TRBJ1-2; D not certain. V gave up 4 bases and J gave up 4 bases, with 13 bases separating them. The length of the CDR3 is 14 residues. Germline CDR1 reads MGHDK; CDR2 reads SYGVNS.

The CDR3 protein is CASGHGGAYEQYF. The CDR3 bases are TGTGCCAGCGGCCACGGGGGAGCCTACGAGCAGTACTTC. The chain couples TRBV9 to TRBJ2-7, with D perhaps TRBD2 (6 bases). The CDR3 is 13 amino acids. Trimming pared 7 bases from V and 2 bases from J, leaving 13 bases between. Germline lookup yields CDR1 SGDLS and CDR2 YYNGEE.

The CDR3 sequence is CASSSPGLAKNIQYF. The CDR3 DNA reads TGTGCCAGCAGTAGCCCCGGTCTAGCCAAAAACATTCAGTACTTC. V gene TRBV6-4 combines with J gene TRBJ2-4; D gene uncertain. There are 15 residues in the CDR3. V was pared by 5 bases and J by 0 bases, with 11 bases between. Germline V lookup: CDR1 MRHNA, CDR2 SNTAGT.

This chain joins TRBV10-3 and TRBJ2-7; TRBD1 matches 7 bases. V shed 4 bases and J 5 bases; nucleotides not matched to a gene: 11. The V gene's germline CDR1 is ENHRY and CDR2 SYGVKD. The CDR3 contains 15 residues. The CDR3 DNA is TGTGCCATCAGTGGACAGTTGACAGGGAGCCACGAGCAGTACTTC. Its translation is CAISGQLTGSHEQYF.

The chain joins TRBV5-1 to TRBJ1-3; D might be TRBD1 (5 bases). The CDR3 loop spans 17 amino acids. V was cut by 0 bases and J by 0 bases, with 13 bases left in between. Germline V CDR1 and CDR2: SGHRS, YFSETQ. This CDR3 is CASSLAGGGFSGNTIYF. CDR3 in DNA: TGCGCCAGCAGCTTGGCCGGCGGGGGATTCTCTGGAAACACCATATATTTT.

This clone was counted a single time. The V gene is TRBV2, the J gene TRBJ2-7; D remains ambiguous. Looked up from germline, CDR1 is SNHLY and CDR2 is FYNNEI. The V end lost 7 bases, the J end lost 0 bases, and 7 bases lay between the germline ends. There are 12 residues in the CDR3. The CDR3 reads CASTPPSYEQYF. CDR3 sequence (DNA): TGTGCCAGCACGCCCCCCTCCTACGAGCAGTACTTC.

The chain carries TRBV5-1 and TRBJ1-2, with a weak D call TRBD1 (5 bases). V was clipped by 4 bases and J by 4 bases, with 11 bases between them. The CDR3 consists of 13 residues. In germline, CDR1 is SGHRS, CDR2 YFSETQ. The CDR3: CASSHDSSYGYTF. CDR3 DNA sequence: TGCGCCAGCAGCCATGACAGTTCCTATGGCTACACCTTC.

The gene calls are TRBV7-6 and TRBJ2-1; a weak D match, TRBD2 (5 bases). The CDR3 has 15 amino acids. The V and J ends lost 5 bases and 3 bases respectively, with 14 bases between them. CDR1 is SGHVS and CDR2 is FNYEAQ in the germline V gene. CDR3 in DNA: TGTGCCAGCAGCACGGGATCGGCTTACTACAATGAGCAGTTCTTC. This sequence encodes CASSTGSAYYNEQFF.

The chain joins TRBV11-2 to TRBJ1-5; D gene uncertain. The CDR3 runs to 13 residues. Trimming cost V 5 bases and J 7 bases, with 12 bases left between them. Germline V gives CDR1 SGHAT, CDR2 FQNNGV. CDR3 loop: CASSLELTQPQHF. CDR3 sequence (DNA): TGTGCCAGCAGCCTGGAGTTGACCCAGCCCCAGCATTTT.

V usage is TRBV15 and J usage is TRBJ1-5; D might be TRBD1 (6 bases). V was cut by 8 bases and J by 0 bases, with 11 bases left in between. Germline-derived CDR1 and CDR2 are LNHNV and YYDKDF (reference sequence). The length of the CDR3 is 14 residues. The DNA for the CDR3 is TGTGCCACCTGTAGGGGGGGTAGCAATCAGCCCCAGCATTTT. The encoded protein is CATCRGGSNQPQHF.

This sequence joins TRBV11-2 and TRBJ2-7; tentative D call: TRBD2 (5 bases). V was shortened by 5 bases and J by 5 bases, with 25 bases between the two germline ends. CDR1 SGHAT and CDR2 FQNNGV come from the germline V gene. The CDR3 is made up of 17 amino acids. CDR3 bases: TGTGCCAGCAGCCTATTATCCTTGTCGAGGGTGAGGCACGAGCAGTACTTC. This gives the protein CASSLLSLSRVRHEQYF.